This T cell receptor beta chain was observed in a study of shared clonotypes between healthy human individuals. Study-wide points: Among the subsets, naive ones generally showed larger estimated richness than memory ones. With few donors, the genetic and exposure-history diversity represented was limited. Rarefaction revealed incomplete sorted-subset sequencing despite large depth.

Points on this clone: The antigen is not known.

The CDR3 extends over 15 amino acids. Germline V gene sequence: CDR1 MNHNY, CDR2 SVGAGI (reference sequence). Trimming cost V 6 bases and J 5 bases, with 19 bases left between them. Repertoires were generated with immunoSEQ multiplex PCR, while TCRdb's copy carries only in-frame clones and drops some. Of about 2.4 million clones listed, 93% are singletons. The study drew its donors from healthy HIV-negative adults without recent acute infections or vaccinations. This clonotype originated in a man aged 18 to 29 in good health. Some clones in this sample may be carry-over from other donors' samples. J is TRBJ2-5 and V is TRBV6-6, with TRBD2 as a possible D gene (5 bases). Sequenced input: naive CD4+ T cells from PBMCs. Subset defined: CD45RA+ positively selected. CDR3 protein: CASRSPGSLGETQYF. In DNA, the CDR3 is TGTGCCAGCAGATCCCCGGGGTCTCTCGGGGAGACCCAGTACTTC.